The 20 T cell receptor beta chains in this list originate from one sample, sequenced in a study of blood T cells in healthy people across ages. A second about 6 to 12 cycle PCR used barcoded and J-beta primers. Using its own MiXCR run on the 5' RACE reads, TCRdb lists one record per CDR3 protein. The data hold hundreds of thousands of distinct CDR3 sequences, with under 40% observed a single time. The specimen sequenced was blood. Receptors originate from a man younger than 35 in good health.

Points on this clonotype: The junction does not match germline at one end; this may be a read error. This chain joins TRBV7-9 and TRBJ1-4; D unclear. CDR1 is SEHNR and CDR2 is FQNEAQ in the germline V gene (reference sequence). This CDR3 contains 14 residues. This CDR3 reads CASSPYGGNAKLFF. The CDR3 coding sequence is TGTGCCAGCAGCCCCTATGGTGGAAATGCAAAACTGTTTTTT.

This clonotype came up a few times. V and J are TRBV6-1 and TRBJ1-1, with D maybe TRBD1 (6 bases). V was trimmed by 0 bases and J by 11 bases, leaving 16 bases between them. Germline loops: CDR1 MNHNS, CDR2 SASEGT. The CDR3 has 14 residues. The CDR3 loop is CASSEAPWGGGAFF. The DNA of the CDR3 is TGTGCCAGCAGTGAAGCGCCCTGGGGAGGGGGGGCTTTCTTT.

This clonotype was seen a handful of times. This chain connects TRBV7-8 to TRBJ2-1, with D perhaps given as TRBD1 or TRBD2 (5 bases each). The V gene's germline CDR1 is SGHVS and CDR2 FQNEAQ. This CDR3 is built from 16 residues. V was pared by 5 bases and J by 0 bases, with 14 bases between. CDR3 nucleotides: TGTGCCAGCAGCCCGGGGACCAGAAGCTCCTACAATGAGCAGTTCTTC. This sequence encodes CASSPGTRSSYNEQFF.

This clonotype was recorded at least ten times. DNA for the CDR3: TGCAGTGCTCGTAGTAGTTCGGGCCCAGATACGCAGTATTTT. Translating gives CSARSSSGPDTQYF. The chain couples TRBV20-1 to TRBJ2-3; D not certain. V gave up 5 bases and J gave up 4 bases, with 16 bases separating them. Germline CDR1 DFQATT, CDR2 SNEGSKA (reference sequence). The CDR3 is 14 residues long.

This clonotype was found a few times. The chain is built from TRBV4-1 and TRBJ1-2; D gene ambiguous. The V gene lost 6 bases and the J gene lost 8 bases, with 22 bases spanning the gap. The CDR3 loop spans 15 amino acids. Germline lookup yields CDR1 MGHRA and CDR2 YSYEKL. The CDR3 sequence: CASRRTLVRPRGYTF. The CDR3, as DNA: TGCGCCAGCAGACGGACCCTCGTTAGACCGAGAGGCTACACCTTC.

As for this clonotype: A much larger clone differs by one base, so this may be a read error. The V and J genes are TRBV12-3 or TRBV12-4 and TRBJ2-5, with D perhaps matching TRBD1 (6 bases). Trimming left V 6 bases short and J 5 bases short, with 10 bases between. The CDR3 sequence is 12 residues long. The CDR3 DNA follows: TGTGCCAGCAGGTTACAGGGCGAGACCCAGTACTTC. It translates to CASRLQGETQYF.

This CDR3 is CASSEDGYTDTQYF. The CDR3 DNA is TGTGCCAGCAGTGAGGACGGTTACACAGATACGCAGTATTTT. The J gene is TRBJ2-3, the V gene TRBV7-9; no reliable D call. The length of the CDR3 is 14 residues. Germline CDR1 and CDR2: SEHNR and FQNEAQ (reference sequence). The V end was cut by 6 bases, the J end by 2 bases, with 12 bases between. Full variable domain (outside the CDR3, taken from reference TRBV7-9 and TRBJ2-3): DTGVSQNPRHKITKRGQNVTFRCDPISEHNRLYWYRQTLGQGPEFLTYFQNEAQLEKSRLLSDRFSAERPKGSFSTLEIQRTEQGDSAMYLCASSEDGYTDTQYFGPGTRLTVL.

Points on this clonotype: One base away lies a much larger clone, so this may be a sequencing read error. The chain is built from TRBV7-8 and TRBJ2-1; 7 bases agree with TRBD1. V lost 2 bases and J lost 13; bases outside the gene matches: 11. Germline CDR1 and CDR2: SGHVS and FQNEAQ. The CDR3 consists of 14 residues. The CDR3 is CASSLNQGVETQFF. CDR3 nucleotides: TGTGCCAGCAGCTTAAACCAGGGGGTAGAGACCCAGTTCTTC. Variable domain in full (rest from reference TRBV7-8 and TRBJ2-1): GAGVSQSPRYKVAKRGQDVALRCDPISGHVSLFWYQQALGQGPEFLTYFQNEAQLDKSGLPSDRFFAERPEGSVSTLKIQRTQQEDSAVYLCASSLNQGVETQFFGPGTRLTVL.

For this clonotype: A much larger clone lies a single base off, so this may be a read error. The CDR3 protein is CASSSYGGGLSTDTQYF. CDR3 nucleotides: TGTGCCAGCAGTTCGTATGGCGGGGGCCTTAGCACAGATACGCAGTATTTT. The chain links TRBV12-3 or TRBV12-4 to TRBJ2-3, with D possibly matching TRBD2 (7 bases). The CDR3 loop spans 17 amino acids. Trimming removed 4 bases from V and 0 bases from J, with 17 bases in between.

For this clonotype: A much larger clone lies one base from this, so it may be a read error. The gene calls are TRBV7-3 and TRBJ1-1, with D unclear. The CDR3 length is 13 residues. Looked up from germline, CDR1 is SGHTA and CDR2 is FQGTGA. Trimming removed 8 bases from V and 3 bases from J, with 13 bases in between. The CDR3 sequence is CASERRADTEAFF. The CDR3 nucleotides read TGTGCCAGCGAGAGGCGTGCTGACACTGAAGCTTTCTTT.

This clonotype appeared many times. CDR3 DNA sequence: TGTGCCAGCAGTTTTTCCGGTGTGGCAGATACGCAGTATTTT. It encodes CASSFSGVADTQYF. V is TRBV12-3 or TRBV12-4 and J is TRBJ2-3, with no clear D. CDR3 length: 14 amino acids. V was cut by 3 bases and J by 4 bases, with 11 bases left in between.

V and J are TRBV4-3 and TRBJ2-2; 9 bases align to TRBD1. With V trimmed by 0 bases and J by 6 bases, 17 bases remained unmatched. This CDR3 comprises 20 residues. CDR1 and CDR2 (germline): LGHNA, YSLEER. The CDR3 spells CASSQESIGIRTGVAGELFF. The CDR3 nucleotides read TGCGCCAGCAGCCAAGAGAGTATTGGGATCCGGACAGGGGTAGCCGGGGAGCTGTTTTTT.

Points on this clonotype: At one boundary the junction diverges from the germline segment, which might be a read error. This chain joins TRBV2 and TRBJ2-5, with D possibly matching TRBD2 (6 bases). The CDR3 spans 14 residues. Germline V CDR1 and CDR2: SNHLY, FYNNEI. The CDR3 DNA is TGTGCCAGCACTGAACCGACTAGGAGGGAGACCCAGTACTTC. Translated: CASTEPTRRETQYF.

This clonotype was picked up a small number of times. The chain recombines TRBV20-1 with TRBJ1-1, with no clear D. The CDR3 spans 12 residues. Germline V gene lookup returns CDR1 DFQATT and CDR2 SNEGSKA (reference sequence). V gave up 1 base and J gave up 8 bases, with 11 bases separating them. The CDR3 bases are TGCAGTGCTAGAGCCCGCGACTGGGAAGCTTTCTTT. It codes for CSARARDWEAFF.

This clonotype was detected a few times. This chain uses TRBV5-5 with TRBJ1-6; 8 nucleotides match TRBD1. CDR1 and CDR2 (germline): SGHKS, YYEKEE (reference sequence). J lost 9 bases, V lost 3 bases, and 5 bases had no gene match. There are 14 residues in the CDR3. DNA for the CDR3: TGTGCCAGCAGCTGGGGGGACAGGATTTCACCCCTCCACTTT. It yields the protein CASSWGDRISPLHF.

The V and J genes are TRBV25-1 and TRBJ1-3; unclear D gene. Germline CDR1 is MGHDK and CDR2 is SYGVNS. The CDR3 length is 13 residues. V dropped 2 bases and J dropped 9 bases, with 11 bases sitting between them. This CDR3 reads CASSERSGVTIYF. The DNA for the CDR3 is TGTGCCAGCAGTGAACGGAGTGGAGTCACCATATATTTT.

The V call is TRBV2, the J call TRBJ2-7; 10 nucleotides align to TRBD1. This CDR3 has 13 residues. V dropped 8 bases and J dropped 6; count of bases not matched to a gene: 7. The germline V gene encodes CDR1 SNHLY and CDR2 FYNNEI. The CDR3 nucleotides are TGTGCCAGCCGACCCCGACAGGGGGCCGAGCAGTACTTC. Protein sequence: CASRPRQGAEQYF.

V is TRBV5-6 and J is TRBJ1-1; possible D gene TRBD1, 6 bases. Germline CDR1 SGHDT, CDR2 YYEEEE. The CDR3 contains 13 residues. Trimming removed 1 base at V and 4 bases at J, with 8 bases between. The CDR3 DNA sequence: TGTGCCAGCAGCTTGACAGGGTTCACTGAAGCTTTCTTT. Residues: CASSLTGFTEAFF.

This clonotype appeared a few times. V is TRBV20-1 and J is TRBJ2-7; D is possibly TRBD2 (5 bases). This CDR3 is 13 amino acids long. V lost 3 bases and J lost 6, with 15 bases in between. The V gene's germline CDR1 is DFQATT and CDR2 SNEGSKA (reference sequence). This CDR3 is CSASVEGRIEQYF. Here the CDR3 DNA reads TGCAGTGCTAGTGTCGAGGGCAGAATCGAGCAGTACTTC.

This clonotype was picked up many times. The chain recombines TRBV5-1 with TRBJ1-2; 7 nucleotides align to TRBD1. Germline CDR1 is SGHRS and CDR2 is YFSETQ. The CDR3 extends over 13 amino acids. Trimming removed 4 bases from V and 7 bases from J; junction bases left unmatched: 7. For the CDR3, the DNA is TGCGCCAGCAGCGGCACAGGGGCTAGTGGCTACACCTTC. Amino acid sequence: CASSGTGASGYTF.